The next 18 T cell receptor beta chains were all read from a single sample in a study of blood T cell repertoires in COVID-19. This table comes from immunoSEQ multiplex PCR, and its TCRdb copy is limited to in-frame clones, with some not included. The table records 71,000 or so clones, approximately 90% of them present only once. The sample was peripheral blood. The receptors shown here come from a woman aged 18-35 years with acute or convalescent COVID-19.

The genes are TRBV6-6 and TRBJ1-2, with 10 bases lining up with TRBD1. The V gene's germline CDR1 is MNHNY and CDR2 SVGAGI (reference sequence). With 6 bases clipped from V and 6 bases from J, the junction kept 4 bases outside the gene matches. CDR3 size: 13 residues. CDR3 sequence (DNA): TGTGCCAGCAGGCCCGGGACAGGGGATGGCTACACCTTC. Encoded protein: CASRPGTGDGYTF.

This chain links TRBV5-5 with TRBJ1-2, with unresolved D. The germline CDR1 and CDR2 sequences are SGHKS and YYEKEE (reference sequence). CDR3 size: 12 residues. V lost 7 bases, J lost 1 base, and 8 bases lay in between. CDR3 protein: CASEGSNYGYTF. The CDR3 DNA reads as TGTGCCAGCGAAGGGAGTAACTATGGCTACACCTTC.

The rearrangement joins TRBV7-6 to TRBJ2-5; 9 bases are shared with TRBD1. V dropped 4 bases and J dropped 2; count of bases not matched to a gene: 5. Germline values: CDR1 SGHVS, CDR2 FNYEAQ. This CDR3 has 15 residues. CDR3 coding DNA: TGTGCCAGCAGCTATGGGACAGGGCAACAAGAGACCCAGTACTTC. Residues: CASSYGTGQQETQYF.

In DNA form, the CDR3 reads TGTGCCAGCAGCTTAGGGCGGGGGAATCAGCCCCAGCATTTT. Protein: CASSLGRGNQPQHF. This sequence joins TRBV7-2 and TRBJ1-5; weak D call: TRBD1 (5 bases). The ends were cut back, 1 base at V and 4 bases at J, with 8 bases in the middle. This CDR3 has 14 amino acids. The germline CDR1 and CDR2 sequences are SGHTA and FQGNSA.

V gene TRBV6-2 or TRBV6-3 combines with J gene TRBJ2-5; TRBD2 aligns across 12 bases. With 4 bases clipped from V and 1 base from J, the junction kept 7 bases outside the gene matches. Per germline, CDR1 MNHEY and CDR2 SVGEGT. This CDR3 contains 17 residues. Here the CDR3 reads CASSLGLAGTFQETQYF. In DNA form, the CDR3 reads TGTGCCAGCAGTTTAGGACTAGCGGGAACGTTCCAAGAGACCCAGTACTTC.

CDR3: CASSSTGGNEKLFF. The CDR3 nucleotides read TGTGCCAGCAGCTCGACAGGGGGTAATGAAAAACTGTTTTTT. The chain is built from TRBV7-9 and TRBJ1-4; 9 nucleotides line up with TRBD1. The CDR3 sequence is 14 residues long. The V gene's germline CDR1 is SEHNR and CDR2 FQNEAQ (reference sequence). V was clipped by 4 bases and J by 4 bases; unmatched bases: 1.

The rearrangement links TRBV19 to TRBJ1-5; the D gene is possibly TRBD1 (6 bases). Germline CDR1 and CDR2: LNHDA and SQIVND (reference sequence). The CDR3 covers 13 residues. Trimming pared 7 bases from V and 6 bases from J, leaving 13 bases between. The CDR3 DNA reads TGTGCCAGTACCAGTACAGGGTTTCAGCCCCAGCATTTT. Translating it yields CASTSTGFQPQHF.

This chain connects TRBV28 to TRBJ2-7; TRBD1 is a possible D gene (6 bases). CDR1 is MDHEN, CDR2 SYDVKM, per germline. Trimming removed 6 bases from V and 2 bases from J, with 8 bases in between. The CDR3 is 12 residues long. The CDR3 reads CASRDSTYEQYF. In DNA form, the CDR3 reads TGTGCCAGCAGGGACAGCACCTACGAGCAGTACTTC.

The chain combines TRBV18 with TRBJ1-2; TRBD1 agrees at 7 bases. The CDR3 has 15 amino acids. The J segment lost 4 bases and the V segment lost 6 bases, leaving 11 bases of the junction unmatched. Germline V CDR1 and CDR2: KGHSH, LQKENI. This CDR3 reads CASSQQGQPSYGYTF. DNA of the CDR3: TGTGCCAGCTCGCAACAGGGGCAACCATCCTATGGCTACACCTTC.

V gene TRBV5-4 combines with J gene TRBJ2-1, with 8 positions matching TRBD2. V was clipped by 0 bases and J by 10 bases; unmatched bases: 9. CDR3 length: 15 amino acids. Germline-derived CDR1 and CDR2 are SGHNT and YYREEE (reference sequence). CDR3 DNA sequence: TGTGCCAGCAGCTTGGCGGGGGGGGACTCCCGAGAGCAGTTCTTC. This gives the protein CASSLAGGDSREQFF. The full variable domain, completed using reference TRBV5-4 and TRBJ2-1, is ETGVTQSPTHLIKTRGQQVTLRCSSQSGHNTVSWYQQALGQGPQFIFQYYREEENGRGNFPPRFSGLQFPNYSSELNVNALELDDSALYLCASSLAGGDSREQFFGPGTRLTVL.

The genes are TRBV6-5 and TRBJ2-2, with D uncertain. This CDR3 contains 15 residues. V gave up 4 bases and J gave up 0 bases, with 9 bases separating them. Germline CDR1 MNHEY, CDR2 SVGAGI. The CDR3 loop reads CASSLAAANTGELFF. The CDR3 DNA reads as TGTGCCAGCAGTTTAGCAGCCGCGAACACCGGGGAGCTGTTTTTT.

The V call is TRBV5-6, the J call TRBJ1-2; D is perhaps TRBD1 (6 bases). Germline V gene lookup returns CDR1 SGHDT and CDR2 YYEEEE. The V gene lost 2 bases and the J gene lost 8 bases, with 16 bases spanning the gap. This CDR3 comprises 14 residues. CDR3 in amino acids: CASSFLGYREGYTF. CDR3 bases: TGTGCCAGCAGCTTTTTGGGGTACAGGGAAGGCTACACCTTC. Full variable domain (outside the CDR3, taken from reference TRBV5-6 and TRBJ1-2): DAGVTQSPTHLIKTRGQQVTLRCSPKSGHDTVSWYQQALGQGPQFIFQYYEEEERQRGNFPDRFSGHQFPNYSSELNVNALLLGDSALYLCASSFLGYREGYTFGSGTRLTVV.

This clone showed up just a few times. The chain employs TRBV7-9 and TRBJ2-1; 8 nucleotides align to TRBD1. V was clipped by 1 base and J by 6 bases; unmatched bases: 5. The CDR3 sequence is 15 residues long. The germline CDR1 and CDR2 sequences are SEHNR and FQNEAQ (reference sequence). CDR3 sequence: CASSLVQGAPNEQFF. The CDR3 DNA reads TGTGCCAGCAGCTTAGTTCAGGGGGCTCCCAATGAGCAGTTCTTC.

This clone was recorded once. The chain couples TRBV7-2 to TRBJ2-3; the D gene is possibly TRBD2 (7 bases). Germline CDR1 is SGHTA and CDR2 is FQGNSA. Trimming cost V 5 bases and J 2 bases, with 17 bases left between them. The CDR3 is 16 residues long. The CDR3 region has the DNA TGTGCCAGCAGCCCCCGTAGGGGGGGGAACACAGATACGCAGTATTTT. Its translation is CASSPRRGGNTDTQYF.

The chain carries TRBV7-9 and TRBJ2-1, with D perhaps TRBD1 (6 bases). Germline V lookup: CDR1 SEHNR, CDR2 FQNEAQ (reference sequence). V was shortened by 6 bases and J by 4 bases, with 13 bases between the two germline ends. This CDR3 has 14 amino acids. The CDR3 is CASSRGGTYNEQFF. As DNA, the CDR3 is TGTGCCAGCAGTCGCGGTGGGACATACAATGAGCAGTTCTTC.

V usage is TRBV6-1 and J usage is TRBJ1-2, with D unclear. The germline CDR1 and CDR2 sequences are MNHNS and SASEGT. Trimming stripped 0 bases from V and 4 bases from J, with 21 bases between. This CDR3 contains 18 residues. CDR3 sequence (DNA): TGTGCCAGCAGTGAAGCGGATAGTCGGCGGGGAATGGGCTATGGCTACACCTTC. Translated: CASSEADSRRGMGYGYTF.

V usage is TRBV6-2 or TRBV6-3 and J usage is TRBJ2-7, with a tentative D call TRBD2 (5 bases). V was pared by 2 bases and J by 3 bases, with 17 bases between. The CDR3 has 16 residues. Germline CDR1 reads MNHEY; CDR2 reads SVGEGT. The DNA of the CDR3 is TGTGCCAGCAGTTACGATCGTTCTGGACTGGACTACGAGCAGTACTTC. This codes for CASSYDRSGLDYEQYF.

CDR3: CASSPTGGLETQYF. CDR3 nucleotide sequence: TGTGCCAGCAGTCCTACAGGGGGCTTAGAGACCCAGTACTTC. The J gene is TRBJ2-5, the V gene TRBV6-6; TRBD1 matches at 9 bases. This CDR3 region has 14 residues. Germline V gives CDR1 MNHNY, CDR2 SVGAGI (reference sequence). V was clipped by 5 bases and J by 4 bases; unmatched bases: 5.